This T cell receptor (beta chain) was documented in a study of immune evolution from preneoplasia to lung adenocarcinoma (dated by TCRdb to the early 2020s). Looking at the study overall: HLA loss of heterozygosity was observed in around 7%, 15% and 35% of AIS, MIA and ADC lesions, respectively, and was not observed in any AAH lesions. The sample size depended on which specimens were available, not on a prior power calculation. The immune data were integrated with whole exome sequencing and methylation data obtained from the same cohort of nodules. TCR sequencing data were obtained from 51 patients. A total of around 50 patients with pulmonary nodules who underwent surgical resection were included in the overall cohort. Resected precursor lesions (AAH, AIS, MIA) and invasive adenocarcinomas were compared with paired morphologically normal lung tissue. POLYSOLVER was used to infer class I HLA alleles from exome data, and LOHHLA was used to detect allele-specific HLA loss. The study profiled immune contexture across lung adenocarcinoma precursors and invasive adenocarcinoma using immune gene expression, TCR sequencing and multiplex immunofluorescence. According to the study, 105 samples were used for TCR sequencing. What the study reported, not specific to this receptor: Because all patients came from Japan and China, whether the findings apply to Western populations was uncertain. Normal lung had the highest top T cell clone frequencies, and these frequencies appeared to fall progressively from AAH through AIS, MIA and invasive adenocarcinoma. The highest T cell clonality was observed in KRAS-mutant nodules compared with EGFR-mutant or double wild-type lesions. The findings were based on association rather than direct causation, and larger cohorts with long-term follow-up and longitudinal biopsies were deemed needed. Clonality was highest in normal lung, while later-stage lesions appeared to have lower clonality but higher T cell density and diversity.

Based on the germline V gene, the CDR1 and CDR2 sequences are MNHNS and SASEGT. From cysteine to phenylalanine, the CDR3 is 15 amino acids long. The CDR3 DNA has 45 bases and is translated from base 1. The V end loses 6 bases and the J end loses 2 bases, and a stretch of 17 bases separates them. This clone was seen more than once but under ten times. The clone's antigen remains unknown. There are no base qualities to consult, and no much larger clone falls within one base. The patients had resection in Japan or China between the mid-2010s and the late 2010s. Histologic diagnosis of each case was confirmed independently by two lung cancer pathologists on H&E slides. Macro-dissection after pathologic assessment enriched premalignant or tumor cells for nucleic acid extraction. FFPE tissue was used for DNA isolation with the AllPrep DNA/RNA FFPE Kit. Using the immunoSEQ hsTCRbeta Kit, TCR beta CDR3 regions were sequenced from DNA. As for the original processing: The ImmunoSEQ Analyzer was used to analyse the TCR sequencing data. T cell clonality was calculated on productive rearrangements as 1 minus Pielou's evenness. T cell diversity was measured with the inverse Simpson index on productive templates. T cell density was defined as TCR beta template counts normalized to usable DNA, with usable DNA estimated by amplifying and sequencing housekeeping genes. TCR metrics were compared across histologic stages using two-sided Kruskal-Wallis tests. The source is immuneACCESS, and TCRdb retained only in-frame sequences with V and J called. Part of the clones is not carried over; for the studies checked, unresolved V genes explain less than half of this, and the remainder is unexplained. The V and J calls and the clone size are those of that table, but D and trimming were determined from the DNA. This sample lists roughly 6,000 clones; roughly 80% were detected once. Under 8% of the sample comes from the top ten.

Source material: FFPE minimally invasive lung adenocarcinoma tissue. The cell subset or site label of this sample denotes: micro-invasive lung adenocarcinoma (MIA). The sequence came from a person between 50 and 69 years old with lung adenocarcinoma. This chain is built from TRBV6-1 and TRBJ2-7; possibly the D gene is TRBD2, per 5 matching bases. The CDR3 region has the sequence CASRKQADPTYEQYF. The sequenced DNA: TGTGCCAGCAGGAAACAAGCGGACCCGACCTACGAGCAGTACTTC.